This section outlines one TCR beta chain sequence together with its context. TCRdb called the 5' RACE reads again in MiXCR, with one record for every CDR3 protein. The sample gives 300,000 or so distinct CDR3 sequences, about an eighth of which show up once; 0.4% to 0.55% is in the top ten. The record originates from a study of T cells after yellow fever vaccination. This CDR3 spans 16 amino acids. V trimming: 4 bases; J trimming: 2 bases; junction bases outside the gene matches: 9. CDR1 SEHNR and CDR2 FQNEAQ come from the germline V gene (reference sequence). This TCR came from a man aged 25 to 40 who received the YFV17D yellow fever vaccine. The chain joins TRBV7-9 to TRBJ2-3, with 7 bases aligning to TRBD2. The sequencing here drew on CD4+ T cells sorted from PBMCs, taken 45 days after the yellow fever booster vaccination. DNA of the CDR3: TGTGCCAGCAGCTCCACTAGCGAGAGCCCCACAGATACGCAGTATTTT. Encoded protein: CASSSTSESPTDTQYF.